The sample holds a few counts of the clone carrying this TCR beta chain. Looked up from germline, CDR1 is SGHDT and CDR2 is YYEEEE. The CDR3 runs 14 residues. The V end was cut by 2 bases, the J end by 0 bases, with 9 bases between. TCRdb reprocessed the RT-PCR reads via MiXCR and lists one record per CDR3 protein. The data contain about 780,000 distinct CDR3 sequences, approximately 17% of them singletons. The entry originates in a study of response to subunit inactivated influenza vaccine. The chain links TRBV5-6 to TRBJ2-7; D gene ambiguous. This receptor was taken from a man aged 50-60 years who received an inactivated influenza vaccine. The sequencing used PBMCs from blood, collected 5 to 6 days after vaccination. The CDR3 reads CASSFQSVSYEQYF. The CDR3 DNA is TGTGCCAGCAGCTTTCAGTCGGTCTCCTACGAGCAGTACTTC.